This T cell receptor (beta chain) was recorded in a study of identical twins. Broader study findings: While abundant cord blood beta clonotypes carried fewer insertions, memory repertoires showed no such pattern. It was possible that invariant MAIT and iNKT cells partly confounded the zero-insertion analyses.

This CDR3 spans 13 amino acids. V was cut by 0 bases and J by 1 base, with 4 bases left in between. The germline gives CDR1 SGHRS, CDR2 YFSETQ. TCRdb itself ran the 5' RACE reads through MiXCR, one entry per CDR3 protein. The sample lists roughly 720,000 distinct CDR3 sequences, 15% to 20% occurring once. As for this clonotype: Its antigen is not identified. It may be a read error: a sequence one base away is much more abundant.

These data are also associated with another study on T cells expressing NK-cell markers.

The rearrangement links TRBV5-1 to TRBJ2-5; the D is unclear. Material: PBMCs. The origin of this receptor is a young woman in good health. The CDR3 DNA is TGCGCCAGCAGCTTGGACCCCCAAGAGACCCAGTACTTC. Protein sequence: CASSLDPQETQYF.